This T cell receptor beta chain is from a study of CD8+CD57+ T cells in acquired aplastic anemia. Genomic DNA served as template for TCR beta VDJ and CDR3 profiling. TCRdb independently ran MiXCR on the reads; one entry per CDR3 protein. Among just over 450,000 distinct CDR3 sequences listed, under 40% were seen once. Overall study findings and caveats: Statistical testing detected no significant gap in CD8+ Simpson's diversity between patients and controls. Some 31 CD8+ CDR3 sequences were shared between patients and controls.

A remark on this clonotype: Its antigen is currently unknown.

V lost 7 bases and J lost 5, with 15 bases in between. CDR1 MRHNA and CDR2 SNTAGT come from the germline V gene. This CDR3 comprises 14 residues. All sequencing subjects had displayed CD8+CD57+ cell expansion on flow cytometry. Material: sorted CD4+, CD8+, or CD8+CD57+ T cells (not recorded which) from PBMCs. The chain recombines TRBV6-4 with TRBJ2-1; a weak D match, TRBD2 (6 bases). The TCR comes from a human donor with aplastic anemia. CDR3 coding DNA: TGTGCCAGCATGTGGTACCGGGAGCACAATGAGCAGTTCTTC. Amino acids: CASMWYREHNEQFF.